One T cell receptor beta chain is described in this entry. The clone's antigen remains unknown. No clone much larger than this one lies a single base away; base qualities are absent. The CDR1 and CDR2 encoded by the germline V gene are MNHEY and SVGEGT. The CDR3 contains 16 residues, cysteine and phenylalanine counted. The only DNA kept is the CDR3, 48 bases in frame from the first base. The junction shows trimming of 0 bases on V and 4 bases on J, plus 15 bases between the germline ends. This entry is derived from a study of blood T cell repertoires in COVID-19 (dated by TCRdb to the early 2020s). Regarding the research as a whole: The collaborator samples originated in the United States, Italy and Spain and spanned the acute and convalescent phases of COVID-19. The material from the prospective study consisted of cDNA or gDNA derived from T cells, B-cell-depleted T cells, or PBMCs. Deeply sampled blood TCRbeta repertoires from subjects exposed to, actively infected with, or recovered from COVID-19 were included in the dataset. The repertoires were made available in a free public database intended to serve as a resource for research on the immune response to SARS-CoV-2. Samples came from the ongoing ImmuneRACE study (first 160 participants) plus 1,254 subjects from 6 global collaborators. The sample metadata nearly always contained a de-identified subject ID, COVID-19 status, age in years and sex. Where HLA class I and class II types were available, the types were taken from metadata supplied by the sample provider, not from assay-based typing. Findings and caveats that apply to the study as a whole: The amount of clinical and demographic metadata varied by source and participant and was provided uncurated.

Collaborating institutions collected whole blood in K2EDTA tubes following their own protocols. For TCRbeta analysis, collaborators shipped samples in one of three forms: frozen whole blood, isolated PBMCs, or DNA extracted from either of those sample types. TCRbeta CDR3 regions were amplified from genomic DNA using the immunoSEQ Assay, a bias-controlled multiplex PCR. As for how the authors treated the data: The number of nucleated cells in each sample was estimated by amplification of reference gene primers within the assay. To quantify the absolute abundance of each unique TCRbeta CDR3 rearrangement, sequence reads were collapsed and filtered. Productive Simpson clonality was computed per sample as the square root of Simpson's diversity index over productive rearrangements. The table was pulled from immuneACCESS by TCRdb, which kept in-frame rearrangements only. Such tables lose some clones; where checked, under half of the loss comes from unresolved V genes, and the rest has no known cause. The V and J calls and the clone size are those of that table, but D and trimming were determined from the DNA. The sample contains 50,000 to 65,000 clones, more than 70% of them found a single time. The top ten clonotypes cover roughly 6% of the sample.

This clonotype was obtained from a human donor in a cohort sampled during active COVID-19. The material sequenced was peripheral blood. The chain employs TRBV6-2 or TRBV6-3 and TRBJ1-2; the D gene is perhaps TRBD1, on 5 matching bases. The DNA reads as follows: TGTGCCAGCAGTTACTCGAGTAGGACACAGACCTATGGCTACACCTTC. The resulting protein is CASSYSSRTQTYGYTF.